This TCR beta chain was recorded in a study of T cell clones after liver transplantation. At the level of the study: HCV positivity affected three of eight recipients; the rest lacked autoimmune or viral indications.

This CDR3 has 16 residues. V gave up 6 bases and J gave up 7 bases, with 23 bases separating them. The germline V gene has CDR1 MDHEN and CDR2 SYDVKM. The repertoire was sequenced with immunoSEQ multiplex PCR; TCRdb's copy has only in-frame clones and lacks some. The sample carries roughly 100,000 clones, 84% recorded once. The source was CD4+ T cells from blood, collected approximately 43 months after liver transplant. The clonotype comes from a human patient who received a liver transplant. A subset of T cells may come from the graft donor. V and J are TRBV28 and TRBJ2-3; D is undetermined. This CDR3 is CASSMRWSIVGNTQYF. As DNA, the CDR3 is TGTGCCAGCAGCATGCGGTGGTCCATAGTGGGAAATACGCAGTATTTT.